This is a list of T cell receptor beta chains from one sample in a study of Ad26.COV2.S vaccination and SARS-CoV-2 variants. Only in-frame clones appear in the TCRdb table, and some are missing; sequencing was by immunoSEQ multiplex PCR. The sample has more than 300,000 clones; around 84% are singletons. The source was peripheral blood, collected in a trial of Ad26.COV2.S vaccine versus placebo. The receptors here all came from a person aged 18-65 years who received the Ad26.COV2.S COVID-19 vaccine or a placebo. Each CDR3 is given with its conserved first and last residue. Fields, in order: clone size, D gene, V gene, J gene, CDR3 DNA, CDR3 protein. A D gene is named only where the DNA matches it firmly. Where a row states a size, it is once, few, many or the class of an expanded clone; other rows omit it.

clone size: .; D gene: .; V gene: TRBV5-4; J gene: TRBJ2-1; CDR3 DNA: TGTGCCAGCAGCTACCGCCCCGGGGCCAGATCCTACAATGAGCAGTTCTTC; CDR3 protein: CASSYRPGARSYNEQFF
clone size: .; D gene: .; V gene: TRBV5-4; J gene: TRBJ1-2; CDR3 DNA: TGTGCCAGCAGCGTAATGGGACGGACGAACTATGGCTACACCTTC; CDR3 protein: CASSVMGRTNYGYTF
clone size: few; D gene: .; V gene: TRBV5-1; J gene: TRBJ2-7; CDR3 DNA: TGCGCCAGCAGCCCTTCCGGGGGGCTGGTTGGGTACGAGCAGTACTTC; CDR3 protein: CASSPSGGLVGYEQYF
clone size: .; D gene: .; V gene: TRBV7-2; J gene: TRBJ2-3; CDR3 DNA: TGTGCCAGCAGCTTAGGGCGACAACGAGATACGCAGTATTTT; CDR3 protein: CASSLGRQRDTQYF
clone size: .; D gene: TRBD1; V gene: TRBV3-1/TRBV3-2; J gene: TRBJ2-7; CDR3 DNA: TGTGCCAGCAGTCTCCAGGGGGCAGACGAGCAGTACTTC; CDR3 protein: CASSLQGADEQYF
clone size: .; D gene: TRBD2; V gene: TRBV9; J gene: TRBJ2-5; CDR3 DNA: TGTGCCAGCAGCGTACTGACTAGCGGAGAGACCCAGTACTTC; CDR3 protein: CASSVLTSGETQYF
clone size: .; D gene: .; V gene: TRBV27; J gene: TRBJ2-5; CDR3 DNA: TGTGCCAGCAGTCGATTCGACCTACAAGAGACCCAGTACTTC; CDR3 protein: CASSRFDLQETQYF
clone size: .; D gene: .; V gene: TRBV28; J gene: TRBJ1-5; CDR3 DNA: TGTGCCAGCAGCCAGGGTGGACAGCCCCAGCATTTT; CDR3 protein: CASSQGGQPQHF
clone size: .; D gene: .; V gene: TRBV7-8; J gene: TRBJ2-3; CDR3 DNA: TGTGCCAGCAGCCCTCGACGACCAGATACGCAGTATTTT; CDR3 protein: CASSPRRPDTQYF
clone size: .; D gene: .; V gene: TRBV9; J gene: TRBJ1-1; CDR3 DNA: TGTGCCAGCAGCGTAGAACCAGGGAGTACTGAAGCTTTCTTT; CDR3 protein: CASSVEPGSTEAFF
clone size: .; D gene: .; V gene: TRBV2; J gene: TRBJ2-1; CDR3 DNA: TGTGCCAGCAGAGAGCGGAATCTATTCAATGAGCAGTTCTTC; CDR3 protein: CASRERNLFNEQFF
clone size: .; D gene: .; V gene: TRBV6-7; J gene: TRBJ2-1; CDR3 DNA: TGTGCCAGCAGACTCACCCGGGCGGGCCCAACATCCTACAATGAGCAGTTCTTC; CDR3 protein: CASRLTRAGPTSYNEQFF
clone size: .; D gene: .; V gene: TRBV3-1/TRBV3-2; J gene: TRBJ2-1; CDR3 DNA: TGTGCCAGCGGTGTTAGGGCGGGTGAGCAGTTCTTC; CDR3 protein: CASGVRAGEQFF
clone size: .; D gene: .; V gene: TRBV4-1; J gene: TRBJ1-4; CDR3 DNA: TGCGCCAGCAGCTCCCCCGGACGGACTAATGAAAAACTGTTTTTT; CDR3 protein: CASSSPGRTNEKLFF
clone size: .; D gene: TRBD1; V gene: TRBV6-5; J gene: TRBJ1-2; CDR3 DNA: TGTGCCAGCACCTTGGACAGGCTTAACTATGGCTACACCTTC; CDR3 protein: CASTLDRLNYGYTF
clone size: .; D gene: .; V gene: TRBV18; J gene: TRBJ1-6; CDR3 DNA: TGTGCCAGCTCACCACCGGTGGGGAATAATTCACCCCTCCACTTT; CDR3 protein: CASSPPVGNNSPLHF
clone size: .; D gene: .; V gene: TRBV6-1; J gene: TRBJ1-6; CDR3 DNA: TGTGCCAGCAGTGAGGCGGGGTATAATTCACCCCTCCACTTT; CDR3 protein: CASSEAGYNSPLHF
clone size: .; D gene: .; V gene: TRBV5-1; J gene: TRBJ1-5; CDR3 DNA: TGCGCCAGCAGCCTCCAAGGTGGGAATCAGCCCCAGCATTTT; CDR3 protein: CASSLQGGNQPQHF
clone size: once; D gene: .; V gene: TRBV5-4; J gene: TRBJ2-1; CDR3 DNA: TGTGCCAGCAGCTTGCCGGGCAATGAGCAGTTCTTC; CDR3 protein: CASSLPGNEQFF
clone size: once; D gene: .; V gene: TRBV12-3/TRBV12-4; J gene: TRBJ1-4; CDR3 DNA: TGTGCCAGCAGGCCAGAGAGGGAAAAACTGTTTTTT; CDR3 protein: CASRPEREKLFF
clone size: .; D gene: .; V gene: TRBV7-6; J gene: TRBJ2-5; CDR3 DNA: TGTGCCAGCAGCTTAGAGGCCAGGGCCCAAGAGACCCAGTACTTC; CDR3 protein: CASSLEARAQETQYF
clone size: .; D gene: TRBD1; V gene: TRBV19; J gene: TRBJ1-1; CDR3 DNA: TGTGCCAGTAGGCGGAGGGGGCCTAATTATACTGAAGCTTTCTTT; CDR3 protein: CASRRRGPNYTEAFF
clone size: .; D gene: TRBD2; V gene: TRBV4-3; J gene: TRBJ2-1; CDR3 DNA: TGCGCCAGCAGCCAAGGAGGGGTTCGACTAGCGGGGGCCCCGAATCTTTACAATGAGCAGTTCTTC; CDR3 protein: CASSQGGVRLAGAPNLYNEQFF
clone size: .; D gene: TRBD2; V gene: TRBV9; J gene: TRBJ2-3; CDR3 DNA: TGTGCCAGCAGCGCGGCCCCCGTGGAGCGGGGGGGAGGGAATACGCAGTATTTT; CDR3 protein: CASSAAPVERGGGNTQYF
clone size: .; D gene: TRBD1; V gene: TRBV18; J gene: TRBJ2-4; CDR3 DNA: TGTGCCAGCTCACGGAATGGGCAGGGGGCCGGAAACATTCAGTACTTC; CDR3 protein: CASSRNGQGAGNIQYF
clone size: .; D gene: .; V gene: TRBV5-6; J gene: TRBJ1-6; CDR3 DNA: TGTGCCAGCAGCTTCCGGGGGGTTTATAATTCACCCCTCCACTTT; CDR3 protein: CASSFRGVYNSPLHF
clone size: .; D gene: .; V gene: TRBV6-2/TRBV6-3; J gene: TRBJ2-7; CDR3 DNA: TGTGCCAGCAGTTATCCATTGTGGGAACCGGCCTACGAGCAGTACTTC; CDR3 protein: CASSYPLWEPAYEQYF
clone size: .; D gene: .; V gene: TRBV9; J gene: TRBJ2-4; CDR3 DNA: TGTGCCAGCAGCGTGGGGGTAGCCAAAAACATTCAGTACTTC; CDR3 protein: CASSVGVAKNIQYF
clone size: .; D gene: TRBD2; V gene: TRBV5-1; J gene: TRBJ2-1; CDR3 DNA: TGCGCCAGCAGCTATACCTCCGGGACTAGCGGGGGGGATGAGCAGTTCTTC; CDR3 protein: CASSYTSGTSGGDEQFF
clone size: .; D gene: .; V gene: TRBV5-1; J gene: TRBJ2-2; CDR3 DNA: TGCGCCAGCGGGCGGGGCGGAGGGGACACCGGGGAGCTGTTTTTT; CDR3 protein: CASGRGGGDTGELFF
clone size: few; D gene: .; V gene: TRBV6-6; J gene: TRBJ1-1; CDR3 DNA: TGTGCCAGCAGTCCAGTGATTTCGGGGGGACGGAAAAACACTGAAGCTTTCTTT; CDR3 protein: CASSPVISGGRKNTEAFF
clone size: .; D gene: .; V gene: TRBV5-1; J gene: TRBJ1-1; CDR3 DNA: TGCGCCAGCAGCTCTGGGGGGGTCCGCACTTCCGAAGCTTTCTTT; CDR3 protein: CASSSGGVRTSEAFF
clone size: .; D gene: .; V gene: TRBV10-3; J gene: TRBJ1-3; CDR3 DNA: TGTGCCATCAGTGAACAGGGAAACACCATATATTTT; CDR3 protein: CAISEQGNTIYF
clone size: .; D gene: .; V gene: TRBV25-1; J gene: TRBJ2-1; CDR3 DNA: TGTGCCAGCAGTGACCCCAGTGTGCGGGGATACAATGAGCAGTTCTTC; CDR3 protein: CASSDPSVRGYNEQFF
clone size: .; D gene: TRBD1; V gene: TRBV9; J gene: TRBJ1-1; CDR3 DNA: TGTGCCAGCAGCGTAGCAGGGGGTAACACTGAAGCTTTCTTT; CDR3 protein: CASSVAGGNTEAFF
clone size: .; D gene: TRBD1; V gene: TRBV7-9; J gene: TRBJ1-1; CDR3 DNA: TGTGCCAGCAGCTTGACAGGGGTCGCTTTCTTT; CDR3 protein: CASSLTGVAFF
clone size: few; D gene: TRBD1; V gene: TRBV7-8; J gene: TRBJ1-2; CDR3 DNA: TGTGCCAGCAGCTCCGACAGGGGGGCCTATGGCTACACCTTC; CDR3 protein: CASSSDRGAYGYTF
clone size: once; D gene: .; V gene: TRBV27; J gene: TRBJ2-1; CDR3 DNA: TGTGCCAGCAGTTGGGTGGCAGAAGGCTACAATGAGCAGTTCTTC; CDR3 protein: CASSWVAEGYNEQFF
clone size: once; D gene: .; V gene: TRBV21-1; J gene: TRBJ2-1; CDR3 DNA: TGTGCCAGCAGCCCGCGGGGAAGGACAGGGGCCTACAATGAGCAGTTCTTC; CDR3 protein: CASSPRGRTGAYNEQFF
clone size: .; D gene: .; V gene: TRBV4-1; J gene: TRBJ1-4; CDR3 DNA: TGCGCCAGCAGCCCCTCAGCCCAGTATAATGAAAAACTGTTTTTT; CDR3 protein: CASSPSAQYNEKLFF
clone size: once; D gene: .; V gene: TRBV6-5; J gene: TRBJ2-2; CDR3 DNA: TGTGCCAGCAGTCCGGGCGGGGAGCTGTTTTTT; CDR3 protein: CASSPGGELFF
clone size: .; D gene: .; V gene: TRBV20-1; J gene: TRBJ1-1; CDR3 DNA: TGCAGTGCTAGTAGGTCGACAGCGAACACTGAAGCTTTCTTT; CDR3 protein: CSASRSTANTEAFF
clone size: .; D gene: TRBD1; V gene: TRBV7-3; J gene: TRBJ2-3; CDR3 DNA: TGTGCCAGCAGCTTAACCCAAGACAGGGCGTATACGCAGTATTTT; CDR3 protein: CASSLTQDRAYTQYF
clone size: .; D gene: .; V gene: TRBV6-2/TRBV6-3; J gene: TRBJ2-1; CDR3 DNA: TGTGCCAGCAGTTACTCGGAATTGGCCAGGGCGCTACAGTTCTTC; CDR3 protein: CASSYSELARALQFF
clone size: .; D gene: .; V gene: TRBV3-1/TRBV3-2; J gene: TRBJ2-7; CDR3 DNA: TGTGCCAGCAGCCTTACCACGAGGAGCTCCTACGAGCAGTACTTC; CDR3 protein: CASSLTTRSSYEQYF
clone size: .; D gene: .; V gene: TRBV6-4; J gene: TRBJ1-2; CDR3 DNA: TGTGCCAGCAGTGAGGGGCAGGGGAACTATGGCTACACCTTC; CDR3 protein: CASSEGQGNYGYTF
clone size: few; D gene: .; V gene: TRBV9; J gene: TRBJ2-5; CDR3 DNA: TGTGCCAGCAGCGTAGAGGGGTGGGAAGAGACCCAGTACTTC; CDR3 protein: CASSVEGWEETQYF
clone size: .; D gene: TRBD2; V gene: TRBV5-4; J gene: TRBJ2-5; CDR3 DNA: TGTGCCAGCAGCCTAGGACTAGCGGGGAGTCGAGAGACCCAGTACTTC; CDR3 protein: CASSLGLAGSRETQYF
clone size: .; D gene: .; V gene: TRBV6-5; J gene: TRBJ1-1; CDR3 DNA: TGTGCCACGCACCGCGCCGCTGAAGCTTTCTTT; CDR3 protein: CATHRAAEAFF
clone size: .; D gene: .; V gene: TRBV10-3; J gene: TRBJ1-3; CDR3 DNA: TGTGCCATCAGTGAGCTCGATCCTGGAAACACCATATATTTT; CDR3 protein: CAISELDPGNTIYF
clone size: .; D gene: .; V gene: TRBV18; J gene: TRBJ2-3; CDR3 DNA: TGTGCCAGCTCACCAACTAGCACAGATACGCAGTATTTT; CDR3 protein: CASSPTSTDTQYF
clone size: once; D gene: TRBD1; V gene: TRBV5-1; J gene: TRBJ1-2; CDR3 DNA: TGCGCCAGCAGCTTGAATCCACAGGGGTATGGCTACACCTTC; CDR3 protein: CASSLNPQGYGYTF
clone size: .; D gene: TRBD1; V gene: TRBV6-5; J gene: TRBJ1-1; CDR3 DNA: TGTGCCAGCAGTTACTACCGGGACAGGGGTACTGAAGCTTTCTTT; CDR3 protein: CASSYYRDRGTEAFF
clone size: once; D gene: .; V gene: TRBV18; J gene: TRBJ1-2; CDR3 DNA: TGTGCCAGCTCACCGGGAGAATATGATGGCTACACCTTC; CDR3 protein: CASSPGEYDGYTF
clone size: .; D gene: .; V gene: TRBV30; J gene: TRBJ1-1; CDR3 DNA: TGTGCCTGGAGTGTTGCGCACACTGAAGCTTTCTTT; CDR3 protein: CAWSVAHTEAFF
clone size: .; D gene: TRBD1; V gene: TRBV6-5; J gene: TRBJ1-5; CDR3 DNA: TGTGCCAGCAGATCACAGGGGGGGAATCAGCCCCAGCATTTT; CDR3 protein: CASRSQGGNQPQHF
clone size: .; D gene: TRBD1; V gene: TRBV2; J gene: TRBJ1-4; CDR3 DNA: TGTGCCAGCAGGGAGACAGGGAAAAAACTGTTTTTT; CDR3 protein: CASRETGKKLFF
clone size: .; D gene: .; V gene: TRBV27; J gene: TRBJ1-2; CDR3 DNA: TGTGCCAGCAGTTTTGCAGGCGGGGATGGCTACACCTTC; CDR3 protein: CASSFAGGDGYTF
clone size: many; D gene: TRBD1; V gene: TRBV19; J gene: TRBJ1-2; CDR3 DNA: TGTGCCAGTAGCTTGCCTACAGGGGGCTCTATCTATGGCTACACCTTC; CDR3 protein: CASSLPTGGSIYGYTF